This T cell receptor (beta chain) was found in a study of blood T cell repertoires in COVID-19. Profiling relied on immunoSEQ multiplex PCR, and the TCRdb table lists in-frame clones only, not all of them. The sample yields some 300,000 clones, 70% to 90% seen once. V was cut by 3 bases and J by 2 bases, with 9 bases left in between. The CDR3 totals 13 residues. CDR1 and CDR2 from the germline V gene are SGHKS and YYEKEE (reference sequence). In Seattle, patients joined the study during active infection and were tracked longitudinally. The TCR originated in a woman aged 50 to 65 with COVID-19, enrolled during active disease. V gene TRBV5-5 combines with J gene TRBJ2-7; D might be TRBD1 (5 bases). The specimen was peripheral blood. The CDR3: CASSSQGAYEQYF. The CDR3 nucleotides are TGTGCCAGCAGCTCCCAGGGTGCCTACGAGCAGTACTTC.